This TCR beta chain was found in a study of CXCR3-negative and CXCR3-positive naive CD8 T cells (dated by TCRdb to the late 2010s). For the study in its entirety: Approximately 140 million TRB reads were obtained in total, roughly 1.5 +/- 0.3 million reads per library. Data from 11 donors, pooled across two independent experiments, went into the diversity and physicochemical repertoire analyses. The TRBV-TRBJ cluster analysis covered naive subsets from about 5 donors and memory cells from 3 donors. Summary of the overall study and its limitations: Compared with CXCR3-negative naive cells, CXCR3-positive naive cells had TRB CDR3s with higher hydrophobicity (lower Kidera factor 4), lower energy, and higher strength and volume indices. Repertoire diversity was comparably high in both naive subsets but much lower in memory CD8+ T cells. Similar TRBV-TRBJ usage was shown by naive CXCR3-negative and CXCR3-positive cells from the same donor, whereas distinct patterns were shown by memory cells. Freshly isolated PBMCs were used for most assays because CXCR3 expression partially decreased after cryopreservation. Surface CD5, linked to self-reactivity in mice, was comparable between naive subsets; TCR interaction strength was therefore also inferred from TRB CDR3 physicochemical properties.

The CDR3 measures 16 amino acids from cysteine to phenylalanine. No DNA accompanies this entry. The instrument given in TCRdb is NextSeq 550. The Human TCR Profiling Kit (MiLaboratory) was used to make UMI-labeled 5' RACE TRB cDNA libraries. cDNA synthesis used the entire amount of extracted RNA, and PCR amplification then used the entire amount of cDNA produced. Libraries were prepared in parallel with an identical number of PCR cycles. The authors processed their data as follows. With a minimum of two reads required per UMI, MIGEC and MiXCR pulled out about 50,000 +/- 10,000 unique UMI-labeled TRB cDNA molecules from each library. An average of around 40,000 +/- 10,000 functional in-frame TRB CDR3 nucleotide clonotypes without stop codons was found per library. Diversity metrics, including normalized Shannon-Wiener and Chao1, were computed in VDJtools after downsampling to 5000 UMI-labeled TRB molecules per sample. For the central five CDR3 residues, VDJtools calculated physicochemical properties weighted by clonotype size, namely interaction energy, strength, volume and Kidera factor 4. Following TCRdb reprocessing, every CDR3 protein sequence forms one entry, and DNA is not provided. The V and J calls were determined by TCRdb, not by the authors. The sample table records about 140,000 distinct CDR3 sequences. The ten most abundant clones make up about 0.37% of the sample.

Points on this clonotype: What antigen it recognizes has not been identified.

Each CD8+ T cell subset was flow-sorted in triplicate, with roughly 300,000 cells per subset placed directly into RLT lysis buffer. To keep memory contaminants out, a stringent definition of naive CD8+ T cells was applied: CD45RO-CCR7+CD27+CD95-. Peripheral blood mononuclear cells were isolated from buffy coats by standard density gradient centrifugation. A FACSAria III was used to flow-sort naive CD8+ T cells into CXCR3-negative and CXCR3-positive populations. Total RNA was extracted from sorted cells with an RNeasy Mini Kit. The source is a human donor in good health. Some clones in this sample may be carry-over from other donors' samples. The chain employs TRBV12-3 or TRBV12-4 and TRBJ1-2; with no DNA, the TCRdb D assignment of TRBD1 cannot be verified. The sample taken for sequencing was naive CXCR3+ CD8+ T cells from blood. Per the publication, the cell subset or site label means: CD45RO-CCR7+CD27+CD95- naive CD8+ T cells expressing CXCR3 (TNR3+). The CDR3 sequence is CASSLVPTGGTDRYTF.